In its sample, the clone carrying this T cell receptor (beta chain) was seen once. Its specificity is unknown. A much larger clone differs from this one at a single base, so this may be a read error. This CDR3 is 15 amino acids long. The V gene's germline CDR1 is SGHDT and CDR2 YYEEEE. The sample belongs to a study of early T cells in non-severe SARS-CoV-2 infection. The study, taken as a whole, reports: Private and CD4 specificities were missed by VDJdb matching, which favored anti-spike CD8 responses.

Tagging with unique molecular identifiers was applied to individual cDNA molecules. TCRdb re-called the 5' RACE reads with MiXCR, one entry per CDR3 protein. The sample has some 87,000 distinct CDR3 sequences, about 13% seen once; the top ten hold less than 1.5%. The clonotype comes from an adult who was a healthcare worker with PCR-confirmed SARS-CoV-2 infection or an uninfected control (not recorded which). Sequencing was performed on whole blood. V gene TRBV5-6 combines with J gene TRBJ1-2; D is perhaps TRBD1 (6 bases). The chain's CDR3 is CASSLWGLLNYGYIF. CDR3 coding DNA: TGTGCCAGCAGCTTGTGGGGGCTACTGAACTATGGCTACATCTTC.